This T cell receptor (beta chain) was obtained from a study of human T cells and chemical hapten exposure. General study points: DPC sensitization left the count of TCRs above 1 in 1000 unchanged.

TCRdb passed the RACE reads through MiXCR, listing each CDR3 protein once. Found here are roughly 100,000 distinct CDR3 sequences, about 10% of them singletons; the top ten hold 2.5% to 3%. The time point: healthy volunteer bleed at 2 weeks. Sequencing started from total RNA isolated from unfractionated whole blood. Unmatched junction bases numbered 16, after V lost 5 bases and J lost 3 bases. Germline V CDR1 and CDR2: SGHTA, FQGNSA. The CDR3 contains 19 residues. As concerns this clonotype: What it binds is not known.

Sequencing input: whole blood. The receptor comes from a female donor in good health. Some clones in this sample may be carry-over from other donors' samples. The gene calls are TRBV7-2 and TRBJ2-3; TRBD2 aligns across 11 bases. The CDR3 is CASSLTRASGRLGTDTQYF. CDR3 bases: TGTGCCAGCAGCCTAACACGGGCTAGCGGGAGGTTGGGTACAGATACGCAGTATTTT.